This T cell receptor (beta chain) was captured in a study of blood T cell repertoires in COVID-19. The wider study: The United States, Italy and Spain provided the acute and convalescent COVID-19 samples.

In the original workflow: Cell counts per sample came from amplifying reference gene primers. Sequenced by immunoSEQ multiplex PCR; TCRdb stores in-frame clones only, minus some. V, J and clone size are those of that table, while D and trimming were read from the DNA. This table holds around 67,000 clones, 84% found once. The germline gives CDR1 MNHEY, CDR2 SVGEGT. The germline V and J ends were trimmed by 2 bases and 5 bases, with 12 bases remaining between them. The CDR3 covers 14 residues. The chain has TRBV6-2 or TRBV6-3 and TRBJ1-2; D might be TRBD1 (6 bases). The sequence was collected from a man between 65 and 79 years old with acute or convalescent COVID-19. Input material: peripheral blood. The CDR3 spells CASSYQGQLYGYTF. DNA of the CDR3: TGTGCCAGCAGTTACCAAGGACAGTTATATGGCTACACCTTC.